This T cell receptor beta chain stems from a study of chemoradiotherapy in HPV16-positive cancers. As for the study in general: Two HPV16-positive patients' cells yielded candidate HPV-specific clones and common motifs.

Sequencing used immunoSEQ multiplex PCR; TCRdb keeps in-frame clones, though not all of them. The sample consists of about 22,000 clones, about nine tenths of them appearing once. Germline V gives CDR1 PRHDT, CDR2 FYEKMQ (reference sequence). The CDR3 sequence is 13 residues long. V was clipped by 2 bases and J by 8 bases, with 9 bases between them. The rearrangement uses TRBV13 and TRBJ1-4; D not resolved. The sample in question was blood, obtained from a patient who underwent chemoradiotherapy. The TCR was taken from a human donor with HPV-associated anogenital cancer. CDR3: CASSLRRREKLFF. Here the CDR3 DNA reads TGTGCCAGCAGCTTAAGAAGGAGGGAAAAACTGTTTTTT. The whole variable domain, filled in from reference TRBV13 and TRBJ1-4, reads AAGVIQSPRHLIKEKRETATLKCYPIPRHDTVYWYQQGPGQDPQFLISFYEKMQSDKGSIPDRFSAQQFSDYHSELNMSSLELGDSALYFCASSLRRREKLFFGSGTQLSVL.